Listed below are T cell receptor beta chains from one sample, sequenced in a study of cytomegalovirus exposure and HLA in healthy donors. Sequencing was performed with immunoSEQ multiplex PCR; in TCRdb, only in-frame clones are kept and a portion is missing. The sample holds around 50,000 clones, roughly four fifths seen once. The sample taken for sequencing was PBMCs. The origin of the receptors is a man aged 35-49 years in good health and CMV-seronegative. Both conserved end residues are part of each CDR3. Each record gives: D gene, V gene, clone size, J gene, CDR3 protein, CDR3 DNA. D genes are given only for firm matches. Expanded clones get a size class; other rows say once, few or many, or leave the size out.

.	TRBV19	.	TRBJ1-1	CASSMSRGEAFF	TGTGCCAGTAGTATGTCAAGGGGAGAAGCTTTCTTT
TRBD1	TRBV7-6	.	TRBJ2-1	CASSLDRDYNEQFF	TGTGCCAGCAGCTTGGACAGGGACTACAATGAGCAGTTCTTC
TRBD1	TRBV7-3	.	TRBJ1-6	CANDRDRSSYNSPLHF	TGTGCCAATGACCGGGACAGAAGCTCCTATAATTCACCCCTCCACTTT
TRBD1	TRBV4-3	.	TRBJ1-4	CASSQGGDRGEKLFF	TGCGCCAGCAGCCAGGGGGGGGACAGGGGTGAAAAACTGTTTTTT
.	TRBV7-2	.	TRBJ1-1	CASGQGRRTEAFF	TGTGCCAGCGGGCAGGGCCGTCGCACTGAAGCTTTCTTT
.	TRBV2	once	TRBJ1-1	CASSVRGGGTEAFF	TGTGCCAGCAGTGTTAGGGGAGGGGGCACTGAAGCTTTCTTT
TRBD2	TRBV2	few	TRBJ2-1	CASLAGGLSSYNEQFF	TGTGCTAGTCTAGCGGGGGGCCTTAGCTCCTACAATGAGCAGTTCTTC
TRBD2	TRBV2	.	TRBJ2-2	CASSERGMSTGELFF	TGTGCCAGCAGCGAGCGGGGGATGAGCACCGGGGAGCTGTTTTTT
TRBD1	TRBV19	.	TRBJ1-2	CASRQQGTFGYTF	TGTGCCAGTAGGCAACAGGGGACGTTTGGCTACACCTTC
.	TRBV16	.	TRBJ1-5	CASSQNMRQKQPQHF	TGTGCCAGCAGCCAAAATATGAGACAAAAACAGCCCCAGCATTTT
TRBD1	TRBV7-2	.	TRBJ2-5	CASTTDRAQETQYF	TGTGCCAGCACCACGGACAGGGCCCAAGAGACCCAGTACTTC